The 18 T cell receptor beta chains presented below share a single source sample, sequenced in a study of T cell responses to AZD1222 COVID-19 vaccine. Assay: immunoSEQ multiplex PCR; the TCRdb copy retains only in-frame clones and omits some. The sample has some 150,000 clones, 70% to 90% seen once. The specimen comprised peripheral blood, sampled 28 days after the second dose of the MenACWY control vaccine. The receptors stem from an adult who received the MenACWY meningococcal vaccine as a control.

The V call is TRBV7-9, the J call TRBJ1-2; D not certain. V lost 5 bases and J lost 4, with 23 bases in between. The CDR3 has 17 amino acids. Germline-derived CDR1 and CDR2 are SEHNR and FQNEAQ (reference sequence). CDR3 nucleotides: TGTGCCAGCAGCCCACACCTAAATTCTATAGGGAGCTATGGCTACACCTTC. Encoded protein: CASSPHLNSIGSYGYTF.

This chain uses TRBV19 with TRBJ2-2, with 15 bases aligning to TRBD2. Trimming cost V 3 bases and J 3 bases; bases outside gene matches: 5. The germline V gene encodes CDR1 LNHDA and CDR2 SQIVND (reference sequence). The CDR3 has 18 amino acids. As DNA, the CDR3 is TGTGCCAGTAGTATCGGGACTAGCGGGAGGCGGGACACCGGGGAGCTGTTTTTT. It translates to CASSIGTSGRRDTGELFF.

This chain uses TRBV3-1 (or the pseudogene TRBV3-2) with TRBJ1-5, with D uncertain. Germline V gene sequence: CDR1 LGHDT, CDR2 YNNKEL (reference sequence). This CDR3 has 15 amino acids. The germline V and J ends were trimmed by 4 bases and 3 bases, with 13 bases remaining between them. CDR3 region: CASSPQWADNQPQHF. CDR3 DNA: TGTGCCAGCAGCCCCCAGTGGGCAGACAATCAGCCCCAGCATTTT.

This clone has a single count. This chain connects TRBV7-9 to TRBJ2-1; D remains unclear. Looked up from germline, CDR1 is SEHNR and CDR2 is FQNEAQ (reference sequence). CDR3 length equals 13 residues. Trimming removed 2 bases at V and 15 bases at J, with 17 bases between. CDR3 residues: CASSLSIRAQAFF. Here the CDR3 DNA reads TGTGCCAGCAGCTTATCCATCCGGGCCCAGGCGTTCTTC.

V and J are TRBV4-3 and TRBJ2-4; D is unresolved. V shed 0 bases and J shed 7 bases, with 13 bases lying between them. Per germline, CDR1 LGHNA and CDR2 YSLEER. CDR3 size: 15 residues. CDR3 region: CASSQEGSRWNIQYF. CDR3 DNA: TGCGCCAGCAGCCAAGAAGGTTCGCGGTGGAACATTCAGTACTTC.

The chain links TRBV27 to TRBJ2-7, with D possibly being TRBD1 (5 bases). CDR3 length: 12 amino acids. The V gene's germline CDR1 is MNHEY and CDR2 SMNVEV (reference sequence). V was shortened by 2 bases and J by 6 bases, with 8 bases between the two germline ends. This CDR3 is CASSLPGREQYF. In nucleotides, the CDR3 is TGTGCCAGCAGTTTACCAGGGCGCGAGCAGTACTTC.

The chain employs TRBV20-1 and TRBJ2-1, with D perhaps matching TRBD1 or TRBD2 (6 bases each). The V and J ends lost 3 bases and 6 bases respectively, with 18 bases between them. Germline CDR1 reads DFQATT; CDR2 reads SNEGSKA (reference sequence). This CDR3 contains 15 residues. Here the CDR3 reads CSASRRGAKVNEQFF. CDR3 nucleotide sequence: TGCAGTGCTAGTAGAAGGGGGGCTAAGGTCAATGAGCAGTTCTTC.

This clone was picked up a small number of times. V and J are TRBV10-3 and TRBJ1-4, with D possibly being TRBD1 (5 bases). The CDR3 is 14 amino acids. The V end lost 2 bases, the J end lost 5 bases, and 9 bases lay between the germline ends. Germline V gives CDR1 ENHRY, CDR2 SYGVKD. CDR3 sequence: CAISETGANEKLFF. CDR3 in DNA: TGTGCCATCAGTGAGACAGGCGCGAATGAAAAACTGTTTTTT.

This chain joins TRBV4-3 and TRBJ2-5; D assignment may be TRBD1 or TRBD2 (6 bases each). This CDR3 has 15 amino acids. The V gene's germline CDR1 is LGHNA and CDR2 YSLEER. With 4 bases removed from V and 5 bases from J, the gap between germline ends came to 17 bases. CDR3: CASSPGGSFGETQYF. The CDR3 coding sequence is TGCGCCAGCAGCCCCGGGGGCAGTTTTGGGGAGACCCAGTACTTC.

The chain combines TRBV19 with TRBJ1-4; D call uncertain. Per germline, CDR1 LNHDA and CDR2 SQIVND (reference sequence). The CDR3 runs to 13 residues. The V gene lost 5 bases and the J gene lost 12 bases, with 16 bases spanning the gap. The CDR3 sequence: CASSRSGAEQLFF. As DNA, the CDR3 is TGTGCCAGTAGTCGGTCGGGTGCCGAACAACTGTTTTTT.

The genes are TRBV18 and TRBJ2-3; D gene unclear. Deletions cut 3 bases from V and 1 base from J, with 5 bases between. This CDR3 is built from 13 residues. Per the germline V gene, CDR1 is KGHSH and CDR2 is LQKENI. CDR3 region: CASSPAGTDTQYF. The CDR3 nucleotides read TGTGCCAGCTCACCTGCAGGCACAGATACGCAGTATTTT. The whole variable domain, remainder taken from reference TRBV18 and TRBJ2-3, is NAGVMQNPRHLVRRRGQEARLRCSPMKGHSHVYWYRQLPEEGLKFMVYLQKENIIDESGMPKERFSAEFPKEGPSILRIQQVVRGDSAAYFCASSPAGTDTQYFGPGTRLTVL.

J is TRBJ2-1 and V is TRBV19, with D hard to call. The CDR3 runs to 12 residues. Germline lookup yields CDR1 LNHDA and CDR2 SQIVND (reference sequence). The V end was cut by 7 bases, the J end by 6 bases, with 10 bases between. CDR3 in amino acids: CASKKGANEQFF. CDR3 nucleotides: TGTGCCAGTAAAAAGGGTGCCAATGAGCAGTTCTTC. Full variable domain (remainder filled in from reference TRBV19 and TRBJ2-1): DGGITQSPKYLFRKEGQNVTLSCEQNLNHDAMYWYRQDPGQGLRLIYYSQIVNDFQKGDIAEGYSVSREKKESFPLTVTSAQKNPTAFYLCASKKGANEQFFGPGTRLTVL.

V gene TRBV7-8 combines with J gene TRBJ2-7; the D is unclear. The CDR3 loop spans 14 amino acids. Trimming removed 1 base from V and 2 bases from J, with 9 bases in between. Germline assignment: CDR1 SGHVS and CDR2 FQNEAQ. The CDR3 bases are TGTGCCAGCAGCTTAGTAGCAGGTGCCTACGAGCAGTACTTC. Protein product: CASSLVAGAYEQYF.

The chain employs TRBV9 and TRBJ2-7; TRBD1 might be the D (5 bases). The CDR3 is 14 amino acids. V lost 0 bases to trimming and J lost 1 base, with 8 bases between them. Germline CDR1 SGDLS, CDR2 YYNGEE. The CDR3 spells CASSVGGPSYEQYF. CDR3 in DNA: TGTGCCAGCAGCGTAGGGGGCCCATCCTACGAGCAGTACTTC.

The V and J genes are TRBV13 and TRBJ2-3; possibly TRBD1 for D (6 bases). The germline V and J ends were trimmed by 1 base and 2 bases, with 7 bases remaining between them. The CDR3 loop spans 14 amino acids. In germline, CDR1 is PRHDT, CDR2 FYEKMQ (reference sequence). DNA for the CDR3: TGTGCCAGCAGCTTAGACAGGGACACAGATACGCAGTATTTT. Amino acid sequence: CASSLDRDTDTQYF. The full variable domain, its missing parts supplied by reference TRBV13 and TRBJ2-3, is AAGVIQSPRHLIKEKRETATLKCYPIPRHDTVYWYQQGPGQDPQFLISFYEKMQSDKGSIPDRFSAQQFSDYHSELNMSSLELGDSALYFCASSLDRDTDTQYFGPGTRLTVL.

The chain has TRBV6-2 or TRBV6-3 and TRBJ2-1; D unclear. The germline gives CDR1 MNHEY, CDR2 SVGEGT. This CDR3 has 14 residues. Trimming shortened V by 0 bases and J by 3 bases, and 6 bases separated the two germline ends. As DNA, the CDR3 is TGTGCCAGCAGTTACTCGAGTGGCTACAATGAGCAGTTCTTC. This translates into CASSYSSGYNEQFF.

The chain is built from TRBV24-1 and TRBJ2-1; 9 nucleotides line up with TRBD2. The CDR3 runs 13 residues. With V trimmed by 6 bases and J by 6 bases, 2 bases remained unmatched. The germline gives CDR1 KGHDR, CDR2 SFDVKD. The CDR3 nucleotides are TGTGCCACCAGTCTAGCGGGGATCAATGAGCAGTTCTTC. It codes for CATSLAGINEQFF.

The rearrangement joins TRBV22-1 to TRBJ2-7. TRBV22-1 is a pseudogene segment. The CDR3 extends over 11 amino acids. CDR3 sequence reads: CPGSAPYEQYF. As DNA, the CDR3 is TGTCCTGGGAGCGCGCCCTACGAGCAGTACTTC.